A selection of T cell receptor beta chains follows, all from one sample in a study of T cell repertoires in cytomegalovirus infection. One entry per CDR3 protein, called by TCRdb with MiXCR from the reads. The sample records around 440,000 distinct CDR3 sequences, about 11% being singletons. Sequencing used PBMCs. Receptor source: a human donor in good health (CMV status not recorded). Some clones in this sample may be carry-over from other donors' samples. CDR3s include the opening cysteine and the closing phenylalanine or tryptophan. Each record gives: J gene, clone size, D gene, V gene, CDR3 DNA, CDR3 protein. D genes are given only for firm matches. Rows may omit the clone size; those that give it use once, few, many or a size class.

J gene: TRBJ2-7; clone size: many; D gene: TRBD2; V gene: TRBV5-4; CDR3 DNA: TGTGCCAGCAGCCCGTCTTTCATGACTAGCGGGATCCACGAGCAGTACTTC; CDR3 protein: CASSPSFMTSGIHEQYF
J gene: TRBJ1-5; clone size: few; D gene: TRBD1; V gene: TRBV19; CDR3 DNA: TGTGCCAGTAGTATAAAACCGCCTCTCAGGACAGGGGTTTCTCAGCCCCAGCATTTT; CDR3 protein: CASSIKPPLRTGVSQPQHF
J gene: TRBJ1-2; clone size: .; D gene: TRBD1; V gene: TRBV28; CDR3 DNA: TGTGCCAGCAGGATCGGGACAGGGGGCAACTATGGCTACACCTTC; CDR3 protein: CASRIGTGGNYGYTF
J gene: TRBJ2-3; clone size: few; D gene: TRBD2; V gene: TRBV20-1; CDR3 DNA: TGCAGTGCGATGGTAGCGGGAGTTGCAAATACGCAGTATTTT; CDR3 protein: CSAMVAGVANTQYF
J gene: TRBJ2-7; clone size: .; D gene: .; V gene: TRBV2; CDR3 DNA: TGTGCCAGCAGTGAAACGGGAATCTACGAGCAGTACTTC; CDR3 protein: CASSETGIYEQYF
J gene: TRBJ2-1; clone size: .; D gene: .; V gene: TRBV10-3; CDR3 DNA: TGTGCCATCAGTGCCCTGAATGAGCAGTTCTTC; CDR3 protein: CAISALNEQFF
J gene: TRBJ1-5; clone size: .; D gene: .; V gene: TRBV19; CDR3 DNA: .; CDR3 protein: CASSSWAGGLNPSIF
J gene: TRBJ2-7; clone size: many; D gene: TRBD1; V gene: TRBV6-5; CDR3 DNA: TGTGCCAGCAGTTACACGGGACAGGGGAACGAGCAGTACTTC; CDR3 protein: CASSYTGQGNEQYF
J gene: TRBJ2-2; clone size: .; D gene: .; V gene: TRBV20-1; CDR3 DNA: TGCAGTGCTAGCGGCGGCGCGAACACCGGGGAGCTGTTTTTT; CDR3 protein: CSASGGANTGELFF
J gene: TRBJ2-1; clone size: .; D gene: TRBD2; V gene: TRBV20-1; CDR3 DNA: TGCAGTGCCCACCTAGCGGGGGGGATCGTCGGCAATGAGCAGTTCTTC; CDR3 protein: CSAHLAGGIVGNEQFF
J gene: TRBJ2-2; clone size: once; D gene: .; V gene: TRBV6-5; CDR3 DNA: TGTGCCAGCACTCGGGGCCCAACCGGGGAGCTGTTTTTT; CDR3 protein: CASTRGPTGELFF
J gene: TRBJ2-5; clone size: many; D gene: TRBD2; V gene: TRBV5-1; CDR3 DNA: TGCGCCAGCAGCTTGGCCGCTAGCGGGAGGACCCAGTACTTC; CDR3 protein: CASSLAASGRTQYF
J gene: TRBJ2-7; clone size: .; D gene: .; V gene: TRBV3-1; CDR3 DNA: TGTGCCAGCAGCCAAGTCACGTTCGCCTACGAGCAGTACTTC; CDR3 protein: CASSQVTFAYEQYF
J gene: TRBJ2-5; clone size: many; D gene: TRBD1; V gene: TRBV7-9; CDR3 DNA: TGTGCCAGCAGCTTAGCAGGGGGCCGAACCCAGTACTTC; CDR3 protein: CASSLAGGRTQYF
J gene: TRBJ1-5; clone size: many; D gene: TRBD1; V gene: TRBV6-1; CDR3 DNA: TGTGCCAGCAGTTTCGACAGGGGGGGGAATCAGCCCCAGCATTTT; CDR3 protein: CASSFDRGGNQPQHF
J gene: TRBJ1-3; clone size: many; D gene: .; V gene: TRBV7-6; CDR3 DNA: TGTGCCAGCAGTTGGACAGCTGCCTCGCGAAACACCATATATTTT; CDR3 protein: CASSWTAASRNTIYF
J gene: TRBJ1-2; clone size: few; D gene: .; V gene: TRBV18; CDR3 DNA: TGTGCCAGCTCACCACTGGTAGGAAGGGGGACCATCTCCTATGGCTACACCTTC; CDR3 protein: CASSPLVGRGTISYGYTF
J gene: TRBJ1-1; clone size: many; D gene: .; V gene: TRBV5-4; CDR3 DNA: TGTGCCAGCAGCTTGAGGACCTTCGGCCTTCTGAACACTGAAGCTTTCTTT; CDR3 protein: CASSLRTFGLLNTEAFF
J gene: TRBJ1-1; clone size: many; D gene: TRBD1; V gene: TRBV9; CDR3 DNA: TGTGCCAGCAGCCCCCGGACAGGCCCCTCTTCTGAAGCTTTCTTT; CDR3 protein: CASSPRTGPSSEAFF
J gene: TRBJ2-1; clone size: many; D gene: .; V gene: TRBV28; CDR3 DNA: TGTGCCAGCAGGCCCCGCCGGCGCTCGGCTTCCTACAATGAGCAGTTCTTC; CDR3 protein: CASRPRRRSASYNEQFF
J gene: TRBJ2-6; clone size: many; D gene: .; V gene: TRBV12-3/TRBV12-4; CDR3 DNA: TGTGCCAGCAGTTTAAAGGGTTTAGTGTCTCTGGGTGCCAACGTCCTGACTTTC; CDR3 protein: CASSLKGLVSLGANVLTF
J gene: TRBJ1-1; clone size: many; D gene: .; V gene: TRBV12-3/TRBV12-4; CDR3 DNA: TGTGCCACCGGGACATTCCTGGGGGTAGCTTTCTTT; CDR3 protein: CATGTFLGVAFF
J gene: TRBJ2-5; clone size: many; D gene: TRBD2; V gene: TRBV12-3/TRBV12-4; CDR3 DNA: TGTGCCAGCAGTTTGCGGGGGAAAGAGACCCAGTACTTC; CDR3 protein: CASSLRGKETQYF
J gene: TRBJ1-5; clone size: many; D gene: TRBD1; V gene: TRBV7-8; CDR3 DNA: TGTGCCAGCAGCCCCCCCGGGACAGGGCTGATCGCCCAGCATTTT; CDR3 protein: CASSPPGTGLIAQHF
J gene: TRBJ2-3; clone size: few; D gene: TRBD1; V gene: TRBV20-1; CDR3 DNA: TGCAGTGCCGGAGGGGGACAGGGATTCACAGATACGCAGTATTTT; CDR3 protein: CSAGGGQGFTDTQYF